This paragraph covers one T cell receptor (beta chain) sequence. The sample comes from a study of blood T cell repertoires in COVID-19. Study background: From T cells, B-cell-depleted T cells, or PBMCs came the material, which was cDNA or gDNA.

Germline CDR1 reads LGHNA; CDR2 reads YSLEER. J gave up 8 bases and V 1 base, and 10 bases lay outside the gene matches. This CDR3 is built from 15 residues. Per the original methods: Nucleated cell number was recorded as an estimate derived from reference gene primer amplification. Sequencing was performed with immunoSEQ multiplex PCR; in TCRdb, only in-frame clones are kept and a portion is missing. That table gives V, J and clone size, and the DNA gave D and trimming. The sample has some 100,000 clones, approximately 87% seen once. The chain recombines TRBV4-3 with TRBJ1-2, with 7 bases that match TRBD1. The TCR originated in a human donor in a cohort sampled during active COVID-19. The sample was peripheral blood. The DNA of the CDR3 is TGCGCCAGCAGCCAAGGGGTGGGGACAGTGGGGGGCTACACCTTC. Protein: CASSQGVGTVGGYTF.